This TCR beta chain came from a study of persistence of HIV-infected CD4 T cells. Anti-CD3/anti-CD28 beads served as a nonspecific positive control stimulus. Responding CD4+ T cells were sorted by upregulation of both CD40 ligand and CD69. This was the immunoSEQ version 4 assay in survey mode. The method was immunoSEQ multiplex PCR; TCRdb's version includes in-frame clones alone and lacks a portion of them. Among tens of thousands of clones listed, 88% were seen once. Concerning this clone itself: Its antigen is still unknown.

The CDR3 sequence is 15 residues long. The V end was cut by 2 bases, the J end by 3 bases, with 14 bases between. CDR1 and CDR2 from the germline V gene are SEHNR and FQNEAQ (reference sequence). Sequenced here: CD4+ T cells sorted from PBMCs after approximately 18-hour stimulation, sampled from a patient who received antiretroviral therapy. This TCR derives from an adult woman with HIV who was CMV-seropositive. The rearrangement links TRBV7-9 to TRBJ2-7, with D possibly being TRBD1 (6 bases). DNA for the CDR3: TGTGCCAGCAGCTTAAGCGGCCGGGGACACTACGAGCAGTACTTC. Encoded protein: CASSLSGRGHYEQYF.